The sequence of this T cell receptor (beta chain) was determined in a study of CD8+CD57+ T cells in acquired aplastic anemia. Sequenced patients had shown CD8+CD57+ cell expansion by flow cytometry. The V gene lost 2 bases and the J gene lost 1 base, with 9 bases spanning the gap. This CDR3 is built from 15 residues. Germline V gives CDR1 MNHNS, CDR2 SASEGT. The template used for profiling TCR beta VDJ and CDR3 was genomic DNA. MiXCR, run by TCRdb on the reads, gives a single entry per CDR3 protein. In the table there are 300,000 or so distinct CDR3 sequences, 56% of which are singletons. The sample comprised sorted CD4+, CD8+, or CD8+CD57+ T cells (not recorded which) from PBMCs. The J gene is TRBJ1-5, the V gene TRBV6-1, with D uncertain. The sequence came from a human donor with aplastic anemia. CDR3 in DNA: TGTGCCAGCAGTGAAATTGGTGGGAGCAATCAGCCCCAGCATTTT. This codes for CASSEIGGSNQPQHF.